The 27 T cell receptor beta chains below all came from one sample that was sequenced in a study of T-cell reconstitution after alpha-beta-depleted transplantation in children. Unique molecular identifiers were used to barcode this TCRbeta library. TCRdb re-analysed the PCR reads in MiXCR, keeping a single row per CDR3 protein. The repertoire has 540,000 or so distinct CDR3 sequences, 23% of them found once; the top ten carry 13% to 15%. The sequences come from PBMCs, mostly from graft donor cells, collected 360 days after TCRalphabeta/CD19-depleted stem cell transplant. The receptors here all came from a boy less than two years old who had a stem cell transplant for acute myeloid leukemia, so the T cells may come from the graft donor.

This clonotype was observed a few times. The chain recombines TRBV12-3 or TRBV12-4 with TRBJ1-1; the D is unclear. V was pared by 7 bases and J by 4 bases, with 19 bases between. This CDR3 has 15 residues. CDR3 sequence: CASIIEARGGTEAFF. CDR3 DNA sequence: TGTGCCAGCATCATAGAAGCGCGGGGAGGCACTGAAGCTTTCTTT.

The V and J genes are TRBV7-9 and TRBJ1-4, with 7 bases lining up with TRBD1. The CDR3 sequence is 16 residues long. With 1 base clipped from V and 3 bases from J, the junction kept 5 bases outside the gene matches. Germline V CDR1 and CDR2: SEHNR, FQNEAQ (reference sequence). The CDR3 bases are TGTGCCAGCAGCTTAGTGGAGACAGGGCCTAATGAAAAACTGTTTTTT. Translating it yields CASSLVETGPNEKLFF. Based on the CDR3 plus reference TRBV7-9 and TRBJ1-4, the full variable domain is DTGVSQNPRHKITKRGQNVTFRCDPISEHNRLYWYRQTLGQGPEFLTYFQNEAQLEKSRLLSDRFSAERPKGSFSTLEIQRTEQGDSAMYLCASSLVETGPNEKLFFGSGTQLSVL.

This chain connects TRBV3-1 to TRBJ2-5; D gene ambiguous. The CDR3 spans 15 residues. V lost 4 bases to trimming and J lost 2 bases, with 14 bases between them. Germline values: CDR1 LGHDT, CDR2 YNNKEL (reference sequence). DNA of the CDR3: TGTGCCAGCAGCCGGAAGCTCACGGCTCAAGAGACCCAGTACTTC. Protein product: CASSRKLTAQETQYF.

This clonotype occurred many times. The V call is TRBV7-2, the J call TRBJ2-1; D possibly corresponds to TRBD1 (6 bases). V lost 6 bases and J 2 bases, leaving 11 bases between the germline ends. The CDR3 loop spans 14 amino acids. Germline V CDR1 and CDR2: SGHTA, FQGNSA. Written as DNA, the CDR3 is TGTGCCAGCAGGGCCAGGGGACCCTACAATGAGCAGTTCTTC. Amino acids: CASRARGPYNEQFF.

The chain employs TRBV9 and TRBJ1-1, with D possibly matching TRBD1 (6 bases). The V gene's germline CDR1 is SGDLS and CDR2 YYNGEE. CDR3 length equals 14 residues. V was trimmed by 4 bases and J by 0 bases, leaving 10 bases between them. For the CDR3, the DNA is TGTGCCAGCAGCAGGACAGCCATGAACACTGAAGCTTTCTTT. Amino acids: CASSRTAMNTEAFF. The full variable domain, with the rest looked up from reference TRBV9 and TRBJ1-1, is DSGVTQTPKHLITATGQRVTLRCSPRSGDLSVYWYQQSLDQGLQFLIQYYNGEERAKGNILERFSAQQFPDLHSELNLSSLELGDSALYFCASSRTAMNTEAFFGQGTRLTVV.

In its sample, this clonotype was seen many times. The chain carries TRBV7-9 and TRBJ2-5; TRBD2 might be the D (5 bases). CDR1 is SEHNR, CDR2 FQNEAQ, per germline (reference sequence). The CDR3 loop spans 14 amino acids. Trimming removed 3 bases from V and 2 bases from J, with 10 bases in between. CDR3 residues: CASSFRTEQETQYF. The CDR3 region has the DNA TGTGCCAGCAGCTTTCGGACTGAACAAGAGACCCAGTACTTC.

This clonotype was seen more than once but under ten times. The chain joins TRBV4-3 to TRBJ2-3; D possibly corresponds to TRBD2 (6 bases). CDR1 is LGHNA, CDR2 YSLEER, per germline. This CDR3 has 16 residues. V was clipped by 1 base and J by 6 bases, with 17 bases between them. CDR3 nucleotides: TGCGCCAGCAGCCAAGCGGGGGTCCCCTCACTTGATACGCAGTATTTT. This translates into CASSQAGVPSLDTQYF.

This clonotype was seen many times. This chain's CDR3 is CASSLEPSGANVLTF. CDR3 nucleotide sequence: TGTGCCAGCAGTTTAGAGCCCTCTGGGGCCAACGTCCTGACTTTC. The chain uses TRBV12-3 or TRBV12-4 and TRBJ2-6; D is undetermined. This CDR3 contains 15 residues. Trimming cost V 1 base and J 0 bases, with 4 bases left between them.

Ten or more counts support this clonotype. The gene calls are TRBV28 and TRBJ1-3; the D gene is possibly TRBD1 (5 bases). This CDR3 region has 17 residues. Trimming left V 6 bases short and J 4 bases short, with 22 bases between. Germline V lookup: CDR1 MDHEN, CDR2 SYDVKM. CDR3 amino acids: CASSTPNRNNLGNTIYF. In DNA, the CDR3 is TGTGCCAGCAGCACACCTAACAGGAACAACCTCGGAAACACCATATATTTT.

This clonotype was seen only a few times. The J gene is TRBJ1-1, the V gene TRBV5-1; D perhaps matches TRBD1 (6 bases). The CDR3 covers 15 residues. V was shortened by 4 bases and J by 0 bases, with 13 bases between the two germline ends. Germline V gene lookup returns CDR1 SGHRS and CDR2 YFSETQ. For the CDR3, the DNA is TGCGCCAGCAGCCCTGGGGACACCCTGAACACTGAAGCTTTCTTT. Translated: CASSPGDTLNTEAFF.

There are many counts of this clonotype. The chain has TRBV7-6 and TRBJ1-1; 8 bases align to TRBD1. Germline lookup yields CDR1 SGHVS and CDR2 FNYEAQ. The V segment lost 5 bases and the J segment 4 bases; nucleotides outside the gene matches: 3. The CDR3 is 13 amino acids. The DNA for the CDR3 is TGTGCCAGCAGCCGTACAGGGGGCACTGAAGCTTTCTTT. Its protein is CASSRTGGTEAFF.

The chain uses TRBV5-1 and TRBJ2-2; TRBD1 might be the D (5 bases). The CDR3 covers 14 residues. Trimming took off 4 bases at V and 5 bases at J, with 12 bases between the two ends. The germline V gene has CDR1 SGHRS and CDR2 YFSETQ. CDR3: CASSETVDTGELFF. The CDR3 DNA reads TGCGCCAGCAGCGAGACAGTTGATACCGGGGAGCTGTTTTTT.

This chain links TRBV7-8 with TRBJ2-3; D is possibly TRBD1 (6 bases). The CDR3 runs 12 residues. Germline V gives CDR1 SGHVS, CDR2 FQNEAQ. The CDR3 sequence: CATGTSPDTQYF. CDR3 nucleotide sequence: TGTGCTACCGGGACATCCCCAGATACGCAGTATTTT. The full variable domain, its missing parts supplied by reference TRBV7-8 and TRBJ2-3, is GAGVSQSPRYKVAKRGQDVALRCDPISGHVSLFWYQQALGQGPEFLTYFQNEAQLDKSGLPSDRFFAERPEGSVSTLKIQRTQQEDSAVYLCATGTSPDTQYFGPGTRLTVL.

The table lists this clonotype with many counts. This chain links TRBV2 with TRBJ2-3, with 7 positions matching TRBD1. Per the germline V gene, CDR1 is SNHLY and CDR2 is FYNNEI. After removal of 1 base from V and 4 bases from J, the junction contained 11 bases not matched to a gene. This CDR3 region has 17 residues. The CDR3 here is CASSEVRTGLAADTQYF. The DNA for the CDR3 is TGTGCCAGCAGTGAAGTCCGGACAGGCCTTGCCGCAGATACGCAGTATTTT.

This clonotype was recorded many times. The chain employs TRBV5-1 and TRBJ2-1; D is possibly TRBD1 or TRBD2 (5 bases each). The CDR3 is 16 residues long. The V end was cut by 0 bases, the J end by 0 bases, with 10 bases between. CDR1 is SGHRS and CDR2 is YFSETQ in the germline V gene. The CDR3: CASSLGWGFSYNEQFF. The CDR3 region has the DNA TGCGCCAGCAGCTTGGGGTGGGGGTTCTCCTACAATGAGCAGTTCTTC.

This clonotype was picked up a small number of times. The V and J genes are TRBV5-5 and TRBJ2-1; D may be TRBD2 (6 bases). Germline values: CDR1 SGHKS, CDR2 YYEKEE (reference sequence). The CDR3 consists of 16 residues. Between the trimmed V and J ends, which lost 5 bases and 6 bases, there was a span of 21 bases. The CDR3 here is CASSLRRGPLINEQFF. The DNA of the CDR3 is TGTGCCAGCAGTTTGAGGCGGGGACCCCTGATCAATGAGCAGTTCTTC.

The chain carries TRBV7-7 and TRBJ1-2; possible D gene TRBD1, 6 bases. From germline, CDR1 is SSHAT and CDR2 FNYEAQ (reference sequence). The CDR3 is made up of 17 amino acids. V lost 0 bases, J lost 6 bases, and 20 bases lay in between. The CDR3: CASSLAAWGPSRDGYTF. DNA of the CDR3: TGTGCCAGCAGCTTAGCGGCTTGGGGGCCGTCCCGGGATGGCTACACCTTC.

This chain connects TRBV7-2 to TRBJ2-2; 10 bases are shared with TRBD2. The CDR3 spans 16 residues. The trim removed 2 bases at V and 6 bases at J, leaving 6 bases unmatched. The germline V gene has CDR1 SGHTA and CDR2 FQGNSA. The CDR3 region is CASSLSAGGLPGELFF. The DNA for the CDR3 is TGTGCCAGCAGCTTATCAGCGGGGGGGCTCCCCGGGGAGCTGTTTTTT.

The V and J genes are TRBV27 and TRBJ2-2; D gene ambiguous. The CDR3 length is 12 residues. CDR1 and CDR2 (germline): MNHEY, SMNVEV (reference sequence). Trimming stripped 1 base from V and 7 bases from J, with 4 bases between. The CDR3 loop is CASSLWGGELFF. For the CDR3, the DNA is TGTGCCAGCAGTTTATGGGGCGGGGAGCTGTTTTTT.

This clonotype was counted at least ten times. The V and J genes are TRBV12-3 or TRBV12-4 and TRBJ1-5; D not resolved. V lost 2 bases and J 0 bases, leaving 8 bases between the germline ends. The CDR3 runs to 15 residues. CDR3 region: CASSLRQTSNQPQHF. In DNA form, the CDR3 reads TGTGCCAGCAGTTTAAGACAAACTAGCAATCAGCCCCAGCATTTT.

In DNA, the CDR3 is TGTGCCAGCAGACTGCCAGGGGTCCCCTACAATGAGCAGTTCTTC. Translated: CASRLPGVPYNEQFF. The chain recombines TRBV12-3 or TRBV12-4 with TRBJ2-1, with D possibly matching TRBD1 (6 bases). The CDR3 totals 15 residues. V was clipped by 6 bases and J by 2 bases, with 14 bases between them.

Ten or more counts support this clonotype. The V gene is TRBV4-1, the J gene TRBJ1-2; D remains unclear. V was trimmed by 3 bases and J by 3 bases, leaving 14 bases between them. The germline V gene encodes CDR1 MGHRA and CDR2 YSYEKL. This CDR3 is built from 15 residues. The CDR3 protein is CASSQASALDYGYTF. The CDR3, as DNA: TGCGCCAGCAGCCAGGCCTCGGCACTCGACTATGGCTACACCTTC.

In DNA form, the CDR3 reads TGCGCCAGCAGCTTGGTGTCCGCGGAAGAGCAGTTCTTC. This encodes CASSLVSAEEQFF. The chain couples TRBV5-1 to TRBJ2-1; no definite D call. The CDR3 covers 13 residues. Trimming took 0 bases from V and 10 from J, leaving 11 bases between them. Germline lookup yields CDR1 SGHRS and CDR2 YFSETQ.

In this sample, this clonotype turned up many times. V usage is TRBV4-1 and J usage is TRBJ2-1; perhaps TRBD2 as D (6 bases). Germline V gives CDR1 MGHRA, CDR2 YSYEKL. Trimming stripped 0 bases from V and 2 bases from J, with 17 bases between. There are 18 residues in the CDR3. CDR3 coding DNA: TGCGCCAGCAGCCAAGACTCCAGCGGGCTCCTTACCTACAATGAGCAGTTCTTC. It yields the protein CASSQDSSGLLTYNEQFF.

The genes are TRBV21-1 and TRBJ2-7; the table's D call, TRBD1, has no DNA check behind it. TRBV21-1 is reported as a pseudogene. The CDR3 extends over 14 amino acids. For the CDR3, the DNA is TGTGCCCTAGAGCGGGACAGGGAGTCCTACGAGCAGTACGTC. This sequence encodes CALERDRESYEQYV.

The sample holds a few counts of this clonotype. The chain has TRBV12-3 or TRBV12-4 and TRBJ1-1, with D possibly being TRBD1 (6 bases). The CDR3 is 16 amino acids. The V end was cut by 5 bases, the J end by 6 bases, with 22 bases between. CDR3 in DNA: TGTGCCAGCAGTCTACAGGGAGCCCAGCAGGTCCCTGAAGCTTTCTTT. Protein sequence: CASSLQGAQQVPEAFF.

This clonotype was seen only a few times. CDR3 sequence: CATSDLGSTQYF. The CDR3 region has the DNA TGTGCCACCAGTGATTTAGGGAGTACCCAGTACTTC. V is TRBV24-1 and J is TRBJ2-5, with D perhaps matching TRBD2 (5 bases). Germline V gives CDR1 KGHDR, CDR2 SFDVKD. The CDR3 covers 12 residues. Trimming left V 1 base short and J 8 bases short, with 7 bases between.